Shown below are 29 T cell receptor beta chains from a single sample sequenced in a study of identical twins. TCRdb reprocessed the 5' RACE reads via MiXCR and lists one record per CDR3 protein. The profile shows under 400,000 distinct CDR3 sequences, 9% of them singletons. The sequenced sample consisted of naive T cells sorted from blood. The receptor source for this set is a woman aged 50 to 65 in good health.

This chain uses TRBV20-1 with TRBJ2-1; 7 positions match TRBD2. The V and J ends lost 2 bases and 7 bases, in that order; junction bases with no gene match: 11. The germline CDR1 and CDR2 sequences are DFQATT and SNEGSKA (reference sequence). The CDR3 is 15 residues long. CDR3 residues: CSARILGDYLNEQFF. Written as DNA, the CDR3 is TGCAGTGCTAGAATCTTAGGGGACTATTTGAATGAGCAGTTCTTC.

This clonotype was recorded at least ten times. This chain connects TRBV3-1 to TRBJ2-1; TRBD2 might be the D (5 bases). The CDR3 length is 14 residues. Trimming shortened V by 4 bases and J by 8 bases, and 15 bases separated the two germline ends. Germline CDR1 reads LGHDT; CDR2 reads YNNKEL (reference sequence). The CDR3 here is CASSRHGDGDEQFF. The DNA of the CDR3 is TGTGCCAGCAGCCGCCACGGGGATGGCGATGAGCAGTTCTTC.

About this clonotype itself: Because it lacks the conserved phenylalanine or tryptophan at the end, this CDR3 is likely a read error. This chain connects TRBV29-1 to TRBJ2-5; D is unresolved. The CDR3 runs 12 residues. Germline lookup yields CDR1 SQVTM and CDR2 ANQGSEA. Trimming shortened V by 4 bases and J by 2 bases, and 8 bases separated the two germline ends. The CDR3 bases are TGCAGCGTTGGAGTAGGGCAAGAGACCCAGTACCTC. Amino acids: CSVGVGQETQYL.

This clonotype was seen many times. This chain connects TRBV29-1 to TRBJ2-1; no definite D call. The V gene lost 7 bases and the J gene lost 9 bases, with 25 bases spanning the gap. Germline V gene sequence: CDR1 SQVTM, CDR2 ANQGSEA. CDR3 size: 15 residues. The CDR3 loop is CSGVVGSPVGGEQFF. In DNA form, the CDR3 reads TGCAGCGGCGTCGTAGGTTCTCCGGTGGGCGGTGAGCAGTTCTTC.

This clonotype was recorded a few times. CDR3 sequence: CASSEEGQIGQPQHF. The CDR3 nucleotides read TGTGCCAGCAGTGAAGAAGGGCAGATTGGGCAGCCCCAGCATTTT. The gene calls are TRBV6-1 and TRBJ1-5; D gene uncertain. The CDR3 loop spans 15 amino acids. Trimming pared 1 base from V and 7 bases from J, leaving 14 bases between. Germline CDR1 reads MNHNS; CDR2 reads SASEGT.

This clonotype showed up just a few times. The chain joins TRBV11-3 to TRBJ1-4; D is uncertain. The germline V gene encodes CDR1 SGHNT and CDR2 YENEEA. Trimming took 2 bases from V and 3 from J, leaving 4 bases between them. This CDR3 region has 13 residues. The CDR3 loop is CASSLYANEKLFF. In nucleotides, the CDR3 is TGTGCCAGCAGCTTATATGCTAATGAAAAACTGTTTTTT.

This clonotype was observed many times. The V gene is TRBV5-1, the J gene TRBJ2-1, with D possibly TRBD2 on 6 matching bases. CDR1 and CDR2 (germline): SGHRS, YFSETQ. Trimming shortened V by 4 bases and J by 1 base, and 18 bases separated the two germline ends. The CDR3 totals 17 residues. The CDR3 nucleotides are TGCGCCAGCAGCACTCTCGAAACAGGAGGGTCCTACAATGAGCAGTTCTTC. This encodes CASSTLETGGSYNEQFF.

The chain combines TRBV25-1 with TRBJ2-5; weak D call: TRBD2 (6 bases). Germline V gene sequence: CDR1 MGHDK, CDR2 SYGVNS. V dropped 3 bases and J dropped 5 bases, with 13 bases sitting between them. The CDR3 totals 14 residues. The CDR3 sequence is CASSDPSAGETQYF. DNA of the CDR3: TGTGCCAGCAGTGACCCCTCCGCGGGGGAGACCCAGTACTTC.

This clonotype was observed a handful of times. The rearrangement uses TRBV20-1 and TRBJ2-1; D possibly uses TRBD1 or TRBD2 (5 bases each). This CDR3 has 14 residues. Germline V gene lookup returns CDR1 DFQATT and CDR2 SNEGSKA (reference sequence). The CDR3 loop is CSPRAGTGVNEQFF. The CDR3 DNA follows: TGCAGCCCCCGGGCCGGGACCGGAGTCAATGAGCAGTTCTTC.

This clonotype was counted many times. The chain combines TRBV12-3 or TRBV12-4 with TRBJ2-1, with D maybe TRBD2 (6 bases). V lost 5 bases and J lost 7, with 15 bases in between. The CDR3 has 14 residues. The CDR3 loop reads CASSRGLTGNEQFF. DNA of the CDR3: TGTGCCAGCAGTCGGGGACTCACAGGAAATGAGCAGTTCTTC.

The V gene is TRBV11-3, the J gene TRBJ1-1, with 7 nucleotides matching TRBD1. V gave up 5 bases and J gave up 1 base; unmatched junction bases: 7. This CDR3 is built from 15 residues. Germline-derived CDR1 and CDR2 are SGHNT and YENEEA. The CDR3 region has the DNA TGTGCCAGCAGCGCCAGGGGGATCGGGAACACTGAAGCTTTCTTT. Translating it yields CASSARGIGNTEAFF. Drawing the rest from reference TRBV11-3 and TRBJ1-1, the complete variable domain is EAGVVQSPRYKIIEKKQPVAFWCNPISGHNTLYWYLQNLGQGPELLIRYENEEAVDDSQLPKDRFSAERLKGVDSTLKIQPAELGDSAVYLCASSARGIGNTEAFFGQGTRLTVV.

This clonotype was detected ten times or more. The chain has TRBV20-1 and TRBJ2-1; D not certain. The CDR3 runs to 14 residues. Per the germline V gene, CDR1 is DFQATT and CDR2 is SNEGSKA (reference sequence). The CDR3 nucleotides are TGCAGAGTTGGTGATGACCCGTGGGCGAGTGAGCAGTTCTTC. It yields the protein CRVGDDPWASEQFF.

This clonotype was detected only a few times. J is TRBJ2-1 and V is TRBV7-6, with 13 bases lining up with TRBD2. Per germline, CDR1 SGHVS and CDR2 FNYEAQ. This CDR3 region has 15 residues. The J segment lost 5 bases and the V segment lost 4 bases, leaving 2 bases of the junction unmatched. The CDR3 here is CASSWGLAGNNEQFF. The CDR3 DNA sequence: TGTGCCAGCAGCTGGGGACTAGCGGGAAACAATGAGCAGTTCTTC.

This clonotype came up a few times. This chain joins TRBV6-5 and TRBJ2-3; 8 nucleotides agree with TRBD2. The ends lost 6 bases at V and 5 bases at J; junction bases unmatched: 13. CDR3 length: 16 amino acids. CDR1 and CDR2 from the germline V gene are MNHEY and SVGAGI. The CDR3: CASSPRKAGAGDTQYF. CDR3 DNA: TGTGCCAGCAGCCCCCGAAAAGCGGGAGCTGGAGATACGCAGTATTTT.

This clonotype came up a few times. The rearrangement joins TRBV29-1 to TRBJ2-3, with D possibly TRBD2 on 6 matching bases. The germline V gene encodes CDR1 SQVTM and CDR2 ANQGSEA. The V gene lost 7 bases and the J gene lost 2 bases, with 16 bases spanning the gap. CDR3 length: 14 residues. The CDR3 DNA is TGCAGCGCTGACGGGACTCTTAACACAGATACGCAGTATTTT. Its protein is CSADGTLNTDTQYF.

This clonotype was seen more than once but under ten times. CDR3 loop: CATSDPGLAGSTDTQYF. The CDR3 region has the DNA TGTGCCACCAGTGATCCAGGACTAGCGGGTAGCACAGATACGCAGTATTTT. The chain carries TRBV24-1 and TRBJ2-3; 11 positions match TRBD2. This CDR3 comprises 17 residues. The V gene's germline CDR1 is KGHDR and CDR2 SFDVKD. The ends lost 3 bases at V and 0 bases at J; junction bases unmatched: 4.

This clonotype has at least ten counts. V gene TRBV5-1 combines with J gene TRBJ2-1; 7 positions agree with TRBD1. With V trimmed by 1 base and J by 7 bases, 17 bases remained unmatched. Germline CDR1 and CDR2: SGHRS and YFSETQ. CDR3 size: 18 residues. CDR3 in amino acids: CASSLRFSGTVKPNEQFF. Written as DNA, the CDR3 is TGCGCCAGCAGCTTGAGGTTTTCCGGGACAGTAAAACCTAATGAGCAGTTCTTC.

The CDR3 nucleotides read TGTGCCAGCATTCTAACGACAGGGGGGGGAGCTTTCTTT. Its protein is CASILTTGGGAFF. This chain links TRBV12-3 or TRBV12-4 with TRBJ1-1; 9 positions match TRBD1. J gave up 10 bases and V 7 bases, and 10 bases lay outside the gene matches. The CDR3 runs 13 residues.

The chain combines TRBV30 with TRBJ2-5; a weak D match, TRBD2 (6 bases). Germline CDR1 and CDR2: GTSNPN and SVGIG (reference sequence). The CDR3 runs to 11 residues. Trimming cost V 5 bases and J 5 bases, with 9 bases left between them. The CDR3 coding sequence is TGTGCCTGGGCGGAGGGGGAGACCCAGTACTTC. Its translation: CAWAEGETQYF.

The rearrangement links TRBV7-9 to TRBJ2-1; 9 bases match TRBD2. This CDR3 has 16 residues. V dropped 3 bases and J dropped 0; count of bases not matched to a gene: 3. CDR1 is SEHNR and CDR2 is FQNEAQ in the germline V gene (reference sequence). The CDR3 DNA is TGTGCCAGCAGCTTGGGAGCGGGAGGCTCCTACAATGAGCAGTTCTTC. This encodes CASSLGAGGSYNEQFF.

This clonotype has more than one count but fewer than ten. The CDR3 region has the DNA TGTGCCAGCAGTCGAGCGGGAGAGGGGTACGAGCAGTACGTC. It encodes CASSRAGEGYEQYV. V gene TRBV28 combines with J gene TRBJ2-7; 8 bases align to TRBD2. In germline, CDR1 is MDHEN, CDR2 SYDVKM. The CDR3 covers 14 residues. Losses at the gene ends were 5 bases for V and 4 bases for J; bases not matched to a gene: 7.

The chain combines TRBV18 with TRBJ2-1, with D maybe TRBD2 (6 bases). V gave up 6 bases and J gave up 2 bases, with 11 bases separating them. The CDR3 runs 14 residues. Looked up from germline, CDR1 is KGHSH and CDR2 is LQKENI. In DNA form, the CDR3 reads TGTGCCAGCTCGCCTAGCGTGACCTACAATGAGCAGTTCTTC. Protein product: CASSPSVTYNEQFF. The variable domain in full, with the rest retrieved from reference TRBV18 and TRBJ2-1, is NAGVMQNPRHLVRRRGQEARLRCSPMKGHSHVYWYRQLPEEGLKFMVYLQKENIIDESGMPKERFSAEFPKEGPSILRIQQVVRGDSAAYFCASSPSVTYNEQFFGPGTRLTVL.

This clonotype turned up a few times. The junction and the germline gene differ at one end; a read error may be behind it. This chain uses TRBV5-1 with TRBJ1-1, with 10 bases matching TRBD1. From germline, CDR1 is SGHRS and CDR2 YFSETQ. CDR3 length: 16 amino acids. The CDR3 reads CASSQQGTGVNPEAFF. For the CDR3, the DNA is TGCGCCAGCAGCCAACAAGGGACAGGGGTGAACCCTGAAGCTTTCTTT.

The chain couples TRBV5-1 to TRBJ2-2, with TRBD2 as a possible D gene (6 bases). This CDR3 has 15 residues. The V and J ends lost 7 bases and 0 bases respectively, with 13 bases between them. Germline V gene lookup returns CDR1 SGHRS and CDR2 YFSETQ. This CDR3 is CASALTSANTGELFF. CDR3 in DNA: TGCGCCAGCGCCCTGACTAGTGCGAACACCGGGGAGCTGTTTTTT.

This clonotype showed up just a few times. The rearrangement uses TRBV5-1 and TRBJ2-2, with D unclear. V lost 1 base and J lost 5, with 6 bases in between. CDR1 SGHRS and CDR2 YFSETQ come from the germline V gene. CDR3 size: 13 residues. The CDR3 is CASSLMGTGELFF. The CDR3 DNA reads TGCGCCAGCAGCTTGATGGGTACCGGGGAGCTGTTTTTT.

The table lists this clonotype with a few counts. The rearrangement joins TRBV29-1 to TRBJ2-1; D is possibly TRBD2 (6 bases). Germline V CDR1 and CDR2: SQVTM, ANQGSEA. The CDR3 runs to 13 residues. V gave up 2 bases and J gave up 6 bases, with 11 bases separating them. The CDR3 region has the DNA TGCAGCGTTGAAACTAGCACGGGCAATGAGCAGTTCTTC. The encoded protein is CSVETSTGNEQFF.

This clonotype has just a few counts. This chain uses TRBV7-9 with TRBJ2-1; D gene uncertain. CDR3 length: 14 residues. CDR1 and CDR2 (germline): SEHNR, FQNEAQ (reference sequence). V was cut by 1 base and J by 1 base, with 5 bases left in between. The CDR3 sequence is CASSLGVSYNEQFF. The CDR3 DNA sequence: TGTGCCAGCAGCTTAGGGGTGTCCTACAATGAGCAGTTCTTC.

Only a few counts were recorded for this clonotype. The chain uses TRBV27 and TRBJ2-1, with 13 nucleotides matching TRBD2. Trimming cost V 5 bases and J 7 bases; bases outside gene matches: 5. This CDR3 comprises 15 residues. CDR1 and CDR2 from the germline V gene are MNHEY and SMNVEV (reference sequence). The CDR3 sequence is CASSGRTSGSNEQFF. For the CDR3, the DNA is TGTGCCAGCAGTGGGCGGACTAGCGGGAGTAATGAGCAGTTCTTC.

This clonotype has more than one count but fewer than ten. The chain combines TRBV4-1 with TRBJ1-1; TRBD1 might be the D (5 bases). Germline CDR1 and CDR2: MGHRA and YSYEKL. The CDR3 is made up of 14 amino acids. V was clipped by 1 base and J by 6 bases, with 12 bases between them. For the CDR3, the DNA is TGCGCCAGCAGCCAAGGTTACAGGTCCTCTGAAGCTTTCTTT. Amino acid sequence: CASSQGYRSSEAFF.